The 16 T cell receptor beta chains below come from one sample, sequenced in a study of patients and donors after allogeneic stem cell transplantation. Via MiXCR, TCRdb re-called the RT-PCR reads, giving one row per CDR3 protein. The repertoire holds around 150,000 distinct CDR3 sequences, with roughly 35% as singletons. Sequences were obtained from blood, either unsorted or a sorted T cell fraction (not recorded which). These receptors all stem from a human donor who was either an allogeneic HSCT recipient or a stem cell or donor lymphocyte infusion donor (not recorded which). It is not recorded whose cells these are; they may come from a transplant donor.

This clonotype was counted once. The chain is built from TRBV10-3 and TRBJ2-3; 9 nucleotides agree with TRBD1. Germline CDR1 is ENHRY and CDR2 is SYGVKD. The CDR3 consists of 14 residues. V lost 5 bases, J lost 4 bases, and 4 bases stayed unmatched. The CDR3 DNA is TGTGCCATCAGTCGGACAGGGGAGGCAGATACGCAGTATTTT. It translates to CAISRTGEADTQYF.

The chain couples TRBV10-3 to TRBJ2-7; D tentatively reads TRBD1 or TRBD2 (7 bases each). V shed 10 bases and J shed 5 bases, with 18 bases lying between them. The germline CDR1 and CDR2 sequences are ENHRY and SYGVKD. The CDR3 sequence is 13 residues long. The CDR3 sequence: CATRGEGGHEQYF. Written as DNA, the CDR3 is TGTGCCACCAGGGGGGAGGGAGGACACGAGCAGTACTTC.

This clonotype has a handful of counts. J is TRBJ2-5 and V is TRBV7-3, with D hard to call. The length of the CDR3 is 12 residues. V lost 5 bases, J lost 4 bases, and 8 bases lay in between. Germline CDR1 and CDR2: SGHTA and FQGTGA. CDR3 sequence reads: CASSPDGETQYF. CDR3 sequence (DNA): TGTGCCAGCAGCCCGGACGGAGAGACCCAGTACTTC. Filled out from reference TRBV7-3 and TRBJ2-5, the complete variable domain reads GAGVSQTPSNKVTEKGKYVELRCDPISGHTALYWYRQSLGQGPEFLIYFQGTGAADDSGLPNDRFFAVRPEGSVSTLKIQRTERGDSAVYLCASSPDGETQYFGPGTRLLVL.

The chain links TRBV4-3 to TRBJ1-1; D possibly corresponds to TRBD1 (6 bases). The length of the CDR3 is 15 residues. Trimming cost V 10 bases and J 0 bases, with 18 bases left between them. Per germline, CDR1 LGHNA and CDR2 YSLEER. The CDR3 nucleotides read TGCGCCATTCGCCTGAGGGACACCATGAACACTGAAGCTTTCTTT. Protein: CAIRLRDTMNTEAFF.

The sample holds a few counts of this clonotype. CDR3 region: CASSVGVGASGYTF. The CDR3, as DNA: TGTGCCAGCAGCGTAGGTGTGGGCGCGAGTGGCTACACCTTC. J is TRBJ1-2 and V is TRBV9, with D unclear. V lost 0 bases, J lost 7 bases, and 13 bases lay in between. The germline gives CDR1 SGDLS, CDR2 YYNGEE. This CDR3 is 14 amino acids long.

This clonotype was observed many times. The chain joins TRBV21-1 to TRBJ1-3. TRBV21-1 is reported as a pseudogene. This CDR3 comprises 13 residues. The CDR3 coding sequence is TGTGCCAGCAGCTTGGCAGTTCGGGACACCATATATTTT. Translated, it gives CASSLAVRDTIYF.

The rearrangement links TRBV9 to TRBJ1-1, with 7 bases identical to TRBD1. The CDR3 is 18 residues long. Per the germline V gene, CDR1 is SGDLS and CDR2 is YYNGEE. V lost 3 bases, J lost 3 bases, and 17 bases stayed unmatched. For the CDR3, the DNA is TGTGCCAGCAGCGAAGGGGGCCAACGGGAGAGCACGGACACTGAAGCTTTCTTT. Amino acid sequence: CASSEGGQRESTDTEAFF.

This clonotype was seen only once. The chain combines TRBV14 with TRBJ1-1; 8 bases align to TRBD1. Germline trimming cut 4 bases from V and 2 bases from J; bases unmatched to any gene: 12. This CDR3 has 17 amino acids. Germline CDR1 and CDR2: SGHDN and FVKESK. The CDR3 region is CASSPNWQGAFNTEAFF. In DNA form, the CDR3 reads TGTGCCAGCAGCCCGAACTGGCAGGGGGCGTTTAACACTGAAGCTTTCTTT.

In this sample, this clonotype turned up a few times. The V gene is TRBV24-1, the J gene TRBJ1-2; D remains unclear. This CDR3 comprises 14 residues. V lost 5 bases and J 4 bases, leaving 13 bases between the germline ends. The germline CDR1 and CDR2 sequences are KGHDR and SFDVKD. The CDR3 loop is CATSAKAVPYGYTF. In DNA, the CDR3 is TGTGCCACCAGTGCCAAGGCGGTTCCCTATGGCTACACCTTC.

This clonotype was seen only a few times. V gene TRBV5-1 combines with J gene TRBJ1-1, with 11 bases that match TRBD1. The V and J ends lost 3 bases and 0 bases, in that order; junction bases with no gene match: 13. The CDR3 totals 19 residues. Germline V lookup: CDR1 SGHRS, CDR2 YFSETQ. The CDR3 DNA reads TGCGCCAGCAGCTCGGGACAGGGGGTGTCCTTACTCATGAACACTGAAGCTTTCTTT. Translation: CASSSGQGVSLLMNTEAFF.

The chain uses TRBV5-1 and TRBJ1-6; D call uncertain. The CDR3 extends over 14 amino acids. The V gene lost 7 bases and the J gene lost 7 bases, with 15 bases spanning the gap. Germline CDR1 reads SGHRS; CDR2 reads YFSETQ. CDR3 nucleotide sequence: TGCGCCAGCTCCCCCTACCCAACGAATTCACCCCTCCACTTT. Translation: CASSPYPTNSPLHF.

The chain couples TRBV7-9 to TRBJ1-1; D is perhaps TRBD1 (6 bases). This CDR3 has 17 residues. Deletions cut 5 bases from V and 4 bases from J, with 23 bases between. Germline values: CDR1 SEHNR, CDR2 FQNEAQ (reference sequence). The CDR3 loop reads CASSPSRGFRYGTEAFF. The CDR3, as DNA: TGTGCCAGCAGCCCATCCAGGGGATTTCGGTATGGCACTGAAGCTTTCTTT.

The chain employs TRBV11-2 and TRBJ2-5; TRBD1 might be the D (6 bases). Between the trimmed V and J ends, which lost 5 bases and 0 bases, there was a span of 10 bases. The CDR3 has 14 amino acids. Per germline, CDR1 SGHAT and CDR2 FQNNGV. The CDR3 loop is CASSGHRDQETQYF. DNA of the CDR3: TGTGCCAGCAGCGGACACAGGGACCAAGAGACCCAGTACTTC.

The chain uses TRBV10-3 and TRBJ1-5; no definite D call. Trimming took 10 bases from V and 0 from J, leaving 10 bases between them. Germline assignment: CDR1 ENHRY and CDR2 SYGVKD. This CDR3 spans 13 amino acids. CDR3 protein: CATPIHSNQPQHF. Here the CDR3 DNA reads TGTGCCACGCCGATTCATAGCAATCAGCCCCAGCATTTT.

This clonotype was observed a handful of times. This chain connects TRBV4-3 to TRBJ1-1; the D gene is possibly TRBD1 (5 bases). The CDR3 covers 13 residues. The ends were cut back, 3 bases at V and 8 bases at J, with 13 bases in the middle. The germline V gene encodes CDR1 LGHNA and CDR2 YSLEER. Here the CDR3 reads CASSQGPGSEAFF. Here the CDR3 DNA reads TGCGCCAGCAGCCAGGGGCCGGGGTCCGAAGCTTTCTTT.

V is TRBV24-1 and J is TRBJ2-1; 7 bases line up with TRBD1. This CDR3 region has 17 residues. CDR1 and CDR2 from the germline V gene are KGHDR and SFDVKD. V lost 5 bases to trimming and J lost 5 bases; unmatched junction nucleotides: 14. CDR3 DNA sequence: TGTGCCACCAGTGCCGAGGAGAGGGGGCGACGGAACAATGAGCAGTTCTTC. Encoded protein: CATSAEERGRRNNEQFF.